This T cell receptor beta chain was sequenced in a study of blood T cell repertoires in COVID-19. Study-wide context: Both acute and convalescent COVID-19 samples were obtained from the United States, Italy and Spain.

V was shortened by 10 bases and J by 4 bases, with 16 bases between the two germline ends. The CDR3 sequence is 13 residues long. Germline CDR1 and CDR2: LNHDA and SQIVND (reference sequence). TCRdb's copy holds only in-frame clones and misses some; the assay was immunoSEQ multiplex PCR. The sample lists about 97,000 clones; more than 75% were seen once. The sequencing input was peripheral blood. V gene TRBV19 combines with J gene TRBJ1-2, with D possibly matching TRBD1 (6 bases). This TCR derives from a human donor in a cohort sampled during active COVID-19. CDR3 loop: CATWDKRSYGYTF. In DNA, the CDR3 is TGTGCCACCTGGGACAAGCGAAGCTATGGCTACACCTTC.